Each of the 9 T cell receptor beta chains below was sequenced from the same sample in a study of CD8+ T cells in alopecia areata. The sequencing template was cDNA reverse transcribed from extracted RNA. Profiled with immunoSEQ multiplex PCR; TCRdb holds only in-frame clones, not every one. The top ten clones hold about 5.3% of a sample with about 200,000 clones, 45% to 70% of them seen once. Sequencing input: CD8+ T cells sorted from blood. The receptors here all came from a human donor in good health.

The chain recombines TRBV30 with TRBJ2-7, with unresolved D. The germline V and J ends were trimmed by 5 bases and 4 bases, with 15 bases remaining between them. Looked up from germline, CDR1 is GTSNPN and CDR2 is SVGIG (reference sequence). This CDR3 is 13 amino acids long. The CDR3 loop is CAWAWAGFYEQYF. In DNA form, the CDR3 reads TGTGCCTGGGCGTGGGCCGGTTTTTACGAGCAGTACTTC.

The V gene is TRBV15, the J gene TRBJ1-1; TRBD1 might be the D (5 bases). The germline V and J ends were trimmed by 8 bases and 0 bases, with 10 bases remaining between them. Germline V gene sequence: CDR1 LNHNV, CDR2 YYDKDF (reference sequence). The CDR3 is 13 residues long. DNA of the CDR3: TGTGCCACCCAGGGAACCATGAACACTGAAGCTTTCTTT. Amino acids: CATQGTMNTEAFF.

For the CDR3, the DNA is TGTGCCAGCAGTCCACGGACTAGCGGCTCCTACGAGCAGTACTTC. This sequence encodes CASSPRTSGSYEQYF. This rearrangement joins TRBV27 to TRBJ2-7, with 10 bases that match TRBD2. The CDR3 runs 15 residues. In germline, CDR1 is MNHEY, CDR2 SMNVEV (reference sequence). J was trimmed by 0 bases and V by 5 bases; bases with no gene match: 4.

This chain links TRBV7-2 with TRBJ2-5, with TRBD2 matching 7 bases. Trimming at V came to 1 base and at J to 3 bases, leaving 5 bases not matched to a gene. The germline CDR1 and CDR2 sequences are SGHTA and FQGNSA. The CDR3 has 15 amino acids. The CDR3, as DNA: TGTGCCAGCAGCTTAGGAGTGCTAGCGGAAGAGACCCAGTACTTC. This codes for CASSLGVLAEETQYF.

The V call is TRBV4-1, the J call TRBJ2-7; 9 nucleotides line up with TRBD1. Germline V gene lookup returns CDR1 MGHRA and CDR2 YSYEKL. V trimming: 6 bases; J trimming: 4 bases; junction bases outside the gene matches: 4. The CDR3 contains 13 residues. The CDR3 reads CASSGTGTYEQYF. The CDR3 DNA reads TGCGCCAGCAGTGGGACAGGGACTTACGAGCAGTACTTC.

This chain joins TRBV29-1 and TRBJ1-2; TRBD1 aligns across 9 bases. V shed 7 bases and J 8 bases; nucleotides not matched to a gene: 5. Germline CDR1 SQVTM, CDR2 ANQGSEA. The CDR3 is 11 residues long. CDR3 coding DNA: TGCAGCGCCGGACAGGGGAGCGGCTACACCTTC. It translates to CSAGQGSGYTF.

The chain combines TRBV30 with TRBJ2-3; 9 nucleotides agree with TRBD2. The CDR3 sequence is 16 residues long. Germline CDR1 reads GTSNPN; CDR2 reads SVGIG (reference sequence). V dropped 0 bases and J dropped 6; count of bases not matched to a gene: 10. This CDR3 reads CAWSVPQRGASDTQYF. CDR3 DNA sequence: TGTGCCTGGAGTGTACCCCAGCGGGGGGCTTCGGATACGCAGTATTTT.

The chain uses TRBV5-1 and TRBJ1-1, with 9 bases identical to TRBD1. V was clipped by 5 bases and J by 5 bases; unmatched bases: 10. The CDR3 has 15 residues. Germline assignment: CDR1 SGHRS and CDR2 YFSETQ. In nucleotides, the CDR3 is TGCGCCAGCAGAAGTTGGACAGGGGAGACAACTGAAGCTTTCTTT. It translates to CASRSWTGETTEAFF.

This chain connects TRBV7-9 to TRBJ2-7; no reliable D call. CDR1 and CDR2 from the germline V gene are SEHNR and FQNEAQ (reference sequence). V lost 3 bases and J 3 bases, leaving 6 bases between the germline ends. This CDR3 has 12 amino acids. CDR3 nucleotides: TGTGCCAGCAGCTTTTCAGTCTACGAGCAGTACTTC. Protein product: CASSFSVYEQYF.